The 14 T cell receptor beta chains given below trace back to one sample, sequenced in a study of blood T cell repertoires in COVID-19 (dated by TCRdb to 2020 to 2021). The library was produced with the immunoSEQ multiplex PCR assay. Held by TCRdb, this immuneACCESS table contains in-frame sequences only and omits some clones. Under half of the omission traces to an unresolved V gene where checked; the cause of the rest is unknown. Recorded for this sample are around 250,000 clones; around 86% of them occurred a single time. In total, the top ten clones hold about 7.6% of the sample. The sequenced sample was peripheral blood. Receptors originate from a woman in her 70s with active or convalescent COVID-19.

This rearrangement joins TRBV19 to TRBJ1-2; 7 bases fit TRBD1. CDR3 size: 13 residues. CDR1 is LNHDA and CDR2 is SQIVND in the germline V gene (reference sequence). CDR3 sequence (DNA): TGTGCTGGCAGAGGGCAGGGGGGAGATGGCTACACCTTC. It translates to CAGRGQGGDGYTF.

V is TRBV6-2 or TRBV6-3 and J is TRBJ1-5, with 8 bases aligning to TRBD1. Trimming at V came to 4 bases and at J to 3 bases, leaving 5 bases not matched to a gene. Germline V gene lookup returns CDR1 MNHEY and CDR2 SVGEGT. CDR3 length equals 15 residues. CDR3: CASSSWDRTNQPQHF. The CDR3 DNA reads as TGTGCCAGCAGTTCCTGGGACAGGACCAATCAGCCCCAGCATTTT.

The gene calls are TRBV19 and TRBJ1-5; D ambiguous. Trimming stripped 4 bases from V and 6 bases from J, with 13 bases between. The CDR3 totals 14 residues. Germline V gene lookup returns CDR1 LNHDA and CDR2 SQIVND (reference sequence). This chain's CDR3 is CASSRRELGQPQHF. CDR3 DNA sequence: TGTGCCAGTAGTAGGAGGGAGTTGGGTCAGCCCCAGCATTTT.

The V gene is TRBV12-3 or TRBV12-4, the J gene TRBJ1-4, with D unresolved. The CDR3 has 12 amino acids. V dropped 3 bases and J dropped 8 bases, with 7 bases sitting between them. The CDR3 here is CASSFGREKLFF. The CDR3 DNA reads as TGTGCCAGCAGTTTCGGTCGGGAAAAACTGTTTTTT.

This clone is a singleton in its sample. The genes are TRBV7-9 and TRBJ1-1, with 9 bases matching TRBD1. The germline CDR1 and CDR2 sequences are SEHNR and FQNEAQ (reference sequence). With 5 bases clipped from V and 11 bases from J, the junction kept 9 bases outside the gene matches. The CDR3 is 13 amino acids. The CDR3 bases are TGTGCCAGCAGCCGGGGGACAGGGCGGTCGGCTTTCTTT. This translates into CASSRGTGRSAFF.

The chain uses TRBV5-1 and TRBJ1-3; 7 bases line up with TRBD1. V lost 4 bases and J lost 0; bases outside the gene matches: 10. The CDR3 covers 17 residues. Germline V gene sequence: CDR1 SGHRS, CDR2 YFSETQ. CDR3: CASSRDLQGSSGNTIYF. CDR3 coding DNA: TGCGCCAGCAGCAGGGACCTACAGGGGTCCTCTGGAAACACCATATATTTT.

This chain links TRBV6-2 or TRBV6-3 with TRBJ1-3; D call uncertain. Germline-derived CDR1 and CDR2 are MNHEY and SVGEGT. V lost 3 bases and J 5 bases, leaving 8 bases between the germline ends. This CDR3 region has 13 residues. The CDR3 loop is CASSYQDRNTIYF. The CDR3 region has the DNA TGTGCCAGCAGTTATCAGGATCGAAACACCATATATTTT.

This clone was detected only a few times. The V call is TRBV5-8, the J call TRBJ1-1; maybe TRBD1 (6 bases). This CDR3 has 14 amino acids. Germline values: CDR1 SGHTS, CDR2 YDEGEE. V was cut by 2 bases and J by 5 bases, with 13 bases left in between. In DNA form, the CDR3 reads TGTGCCAGCAGCTTTCGGGGGGCGCGTACTGAAGCTTTCTTT. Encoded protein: CASSFRGARTEAFF.

CDR3 in amino acids: CASSLDRLDYGYTF. The CDR3 DNA follows: TGTGCCAGCAGCTTAGATCGGTTGGACTATGGCTACACCTTC. V gene TRBV11-2 combines with J gene TRBJ1-2; D is ambiguous. Trimming cost V 0 bases and J 3 bases, with 8 bases left between them. The germline V gene encodes CDR1 SGHAT and CDR2 FQNNGV. CDR3 length: 14 amino acids.

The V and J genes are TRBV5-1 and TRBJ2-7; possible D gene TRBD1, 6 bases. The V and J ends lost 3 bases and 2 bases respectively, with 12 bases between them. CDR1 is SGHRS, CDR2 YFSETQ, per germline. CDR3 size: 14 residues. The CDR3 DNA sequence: TGCGCCAGCAGCTCCACCGGACAGCCCTACGAGCAGTACTTC. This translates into CASSSTGQPYEQYF.

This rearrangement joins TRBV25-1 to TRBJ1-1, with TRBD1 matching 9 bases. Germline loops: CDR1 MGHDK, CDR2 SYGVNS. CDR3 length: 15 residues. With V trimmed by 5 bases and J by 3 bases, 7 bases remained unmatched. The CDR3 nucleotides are TGTGCCAGCAGTTCCGGGACAGGGATTTACACTGAAGCTTTCTTT. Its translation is CASSSGTGIYTEAFF.

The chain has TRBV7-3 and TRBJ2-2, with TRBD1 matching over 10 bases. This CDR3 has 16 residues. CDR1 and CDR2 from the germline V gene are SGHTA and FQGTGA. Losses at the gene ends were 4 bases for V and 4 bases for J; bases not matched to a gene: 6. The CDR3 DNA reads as TGTGCCAGCAGCTCCAAAGGGACAGGGGTCACCGGGGAGCTGTTTTTT. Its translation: CASSSKGTGVTGELFF.

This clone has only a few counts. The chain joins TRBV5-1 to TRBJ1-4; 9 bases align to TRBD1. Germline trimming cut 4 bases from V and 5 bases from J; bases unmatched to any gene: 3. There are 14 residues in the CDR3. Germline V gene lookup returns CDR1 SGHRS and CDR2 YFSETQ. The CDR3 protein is CASSRGQGNEKLFF. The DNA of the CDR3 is TGCGCCAGCAGCCGCGGACAGGGGAATGAAAAACTGTTTTTT.

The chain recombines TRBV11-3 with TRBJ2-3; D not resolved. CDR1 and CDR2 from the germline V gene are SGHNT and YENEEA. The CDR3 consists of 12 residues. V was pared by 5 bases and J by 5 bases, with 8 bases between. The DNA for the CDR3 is TGTGCCAGCAGCCCTCCGGGAGATACGCAGTATTTT. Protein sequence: CASSPPGDTQYF.